This passage covers 28 T cell receptor beta chains from one sample sequenced in a study of OX40 agonist ivuxolimab in advanced cancers. Assay: immunoSEQ multiplex PCR; the TCRdb copy retains only in-frame clones and omits some. The sample carries 45,000 or so clones, around 90% recorded once. The sequencing used CD4+ or CD8+ T cells sorted from blood, collected in a trial of the OX40 agonist ivuxolimab. The source is an adult with an advanced solid tumor such as melanoma, head and neck, liver or kidney cancer.

The chain has TRBV15 and TRBJ2-3; a possible D gene is TRBD2 (6 bases). Germline CDR1 and CDR2: LNHNV and YYDKDF (reference sequence). The CDR3 extends over 14 amino acids. With 6 bases removed from V and 0 bases from J, the gap between germline ends came to 10 bases. CDR3 loop: CATSVEGSTDTQYF. As DNA, the CDR3 is TGTGCCACCAGTGTGGAGGGTAGCACAGATACGCAGTATTTT.

The gene calls are TRBV2 and TRBJ1-1, with 7 bases identical to TRBD1. Germline trimming cut 7 bases from V and 2 bases from J; bases unmatched to any gene: 10. The CDR3 is 15 amino acids. Per germline, CDR1 SNHLY and CDR2 FYNNEI. The CDR3 sequence is CASTSGGILNTEAFF. CDR3 in DNA: TGTGCCAGCACGTCAGGGGGTATCCTAAACACTGAAGCTTTCTTT.

The chain is built from TRBV28 and TRBJ2-1; TRBD2 is a possible D gene (5 bases). The V gene lost 1 base and the J gene lost 4 bases, with 14 bases spanning the gap. The CDR3 has 16 amino acids. Germline loops: CDR1 MDHEN, CDR2 SYDVKM. Written as DNA, the CDR3 is TGTGCCAGCAGTTTATCGTCGGACTCGACATACAATGAGCAGTTCTTC. Its translation is CASSLSSDSTYNEQFF.

V and J are TRBV23-1 and TRBJ2-2; the D gene could be TRBD1 or TRBD2 (5 bases each). TRBV23-1 is designated an ORF whose function remains uncertain. This CDR3 is built from 18 residues. V lost 0 bases to trimming and J lost 1 base, with 15 bases between them. The CDR3 sequence is CASSQSILGPKNTGELFF. The CDR3 coding sequence is TGCGCCAGCAGTCAATCGATTCTGGGACCCAAGAACACCGGGGAGCTGTTTTTT.

The chain recombines TRBV2 with TRBJ2-7; D not certain. The CDR3 is 15 residues long. V was cut by 3 bases and J by 3 bases, with 15 bases left in between. Germline V gene lookup returns CDR1 SNHLY and CDR2 FYNNEI. The CDR3 coding sequence is TGTGCCAGCAGTGAGGGTAGGACCGAGCTCTACGAGCAGTACTTC. Translated, it gives CASSEGRTELYEQYF.

The sample holds one count of this clone. The rearrangement uses TRBV5-1 and TRBJ1-1; no clear D. Germline CDR1 SGHRS, CDR2 YFSETQ. This CDR3 is 13 amino acids long. Trimming removed 6 bases at V and 0 bases at J, with 9 bases between. CDR3 DNA: TGCGCCAGCACGGTCCCTCTGAACACTGAAGCTTTCTTT. Translation gives CASTVPLNTEAFF.

The V gene is TRBV5-8, the J gene TRBJ2-7; D possibly corresponds to TRBD1 (7 bases). The CDR3 loop spans 16 amino acids. Between the trimmed V and J ends, which lost 0 bases and 6 bases, there was a span of 19 bases. CDR1 and CDR2 from the germline V gene are SGHTS and YDEGEE. The CDR3 here is CASSLESGGLSPEQYF. The CDR3 coding sequence is TGTGCCAGCAGCTTGGAATCAGGGGGACTCTCCCCCGAGCAGTACTTC.

CDR3 in amino acids: CASSYASRSNQPQHF. CDR3 nucleotide sequence: TGTGCCAGCAGTTACGCCAGCCGTAGCAATCAGCCCCAGCATTTT. The rearrangement uses TRBV6-6 and TRBJ1-5; D not certain. The germline CDR1 and CDR2 sequences are MNHNY and SVGAGI (reference sequence). The CDR3 runs to 15 residues. Between the trimmed V and J ends, which lost 2 bases and 0 bases, there was a span of 8 bases.

J is TRBJ2-7 and V is TRBV6-1; 8 nucleotides align to TRBD1. V was clipped by 0 bases and J by 5 bases; unmatched bases: 6. The CDR3 totals 15 residues. Germline assignment: CDR1 MNHNS and CDR2 SASEGT. The CDR3 protein is CASSEARGPVHEQYF. The CDR3 nucleotides are TGTGCCAGCAGTGAAGCCAGGGGGCCTGTCCACGAGCAGTACTTC.

The rearrangement joins TRBV5-5 to TRBJ2-1; no definite D call. This CDR3 is 16 amino acids long. Germline CDR1 and CDR2: SGHKS and YYEKEE (reference sequence). V was clipped by 0 bases and J by 0 bases, with 10 bases between them. The CDR3 spells CASSLDGRPSYNEQFF. The CDR3 nucleotides are TGTGCCAGCAGCTTGGATGGTAGGCCCTCCTACAATGAGCAGTTCTTC.

This clone has a single count. The chain uses TRBV14 and TRBJ2-7; no firm D call. Germline loops: CDR1 SGHDN, CDR2 FVKESK. The CDR3 length is 15 residues. The V end was cut by 2 bases, the J end by 7 bases, with 18 bases between. The CDR3 spells CASSQRSGPVWEQYF. CDR3 in DNA: TGTGCCAGCAGCCAACGCTCCGGGCCTGTCTGGGAGCAGTACTTC. Variable domain in full (rest from reference TRBV14 and TRBJ2-7): EAGVTQFPSHSVIEKGQTVTLRCDPISGHDNLYWYRRVMGKEIKFLLHFVKESKQDESGMPNNRFLAERTGGTYSTLKVQPAELEDSGVYFCASSQRSGPVWEQYFGPGTRLTVT.

V and J are TRBV19 and TRBJ2-1; TRBD2 might be the D (7 bases). Germline CDR1 LNHDA, CDR2 SQIVND (reference sequence). Trimming removed 5 bases at V and 6 bases at J, with 11 bases between. This CDR3 has 13 residues. The CDR3 region is CASSAGAFNEQFF. The DNA for the CDR3 is TGTGCCAGTAGTGCGGGGGCCTTCAATGAGCAGTTCTTC.

V usage is TRBV7-9 and J usage is TRBJ1-1; the match to TRBD1 covers 10 bases. CDR1 and CDR2 from the germline V gene are SEHNR and FQNEAQ (reference sequence). V gave up 2 bases and J gave up 5 bases; unmatched junction bases: 5. This CDR3 is built from 15 residues. This chain's CDR3 is CASSLIRQGATEAFF. CDR3 DNA: TGTGCCAGCAGCTTAATCAGACAGGGGGCAACTGAAGCTTTCTTT.

V gene TRBV9 combines with J gene TRBJ2-2; TRBD2 might be the D (6 bases). Germline V gene data show CDR1 as SGDLS and CDR2 as YYNGEE. Trimming shortened V by 3 bases and J by 6 bases, and 15 bases separated the two germline ends. This CDR3 is 15 amino acids long. This CDR3 reads CASSGPGGRAGELFF. The CDR3 DNA is TGTGCCAGCAGCGGCCCCGGGGGAAGGGCCGGGGAGCTGTTTTTT.

The chain couples TRBV7-2 to TRBJ1-4; D gene uncertain. Germline V gene data show CDR1 as SGHTA and CDR2 as FQGNSA. Trimming removed 6 bases from V and 4 bases from J, with 18 bases in between. CDR3 size: 16 residues. DNA of the CDR3: TGTGCCAGCAGTGCCGAGCCAGGACGGATTAATGAAAAACTGTTTTTT. This translates into CASSAEPGRINEKLFF.

This clone was seen a single time. The CDR3: CASSEAGQPQHF. Written as DNA, the CDR3 is TGTGCCAGCAGTGAAGCGGGCCAGCCCCAGCATTTT. V usage is TRBV13 and J usage is TRBJ1-5; D not certain. The CDR3 length is 12 residues. The germline V and J ends were trimmed by 6 bases and 7 bases, with 10 bases remaining between them. In germline, CDR1 is PRHDT, CDR2 FYEKMQ (reference sequence).

V and J are TRBV7-6 and TRBJ2-3, with D possibly being TRBD2 (6 bases). The CDR3 is 16 amino acids. V lost 2 bases, J lost 0 bases, and 12 bases lay in between. Germline loops: CDR1 SGHVS, CDR2 FNYEAQ. The CDR3 nucleotides read TGTGCCAGCAGCTTATTGGGGGGAAGAAGCACAGATACGCAGTATTTT. Translating gives CASSLLGGRSTDTQYF.

J is TRBJ2-1 and V is TRBV7-9; D is uncertain. The CDR3 runs 12 residues. Germline V gene sequence: CDR1 SEHNR, CDR2 FQNEAQ (reference sequence). Trimming shortened V by 1 base and J by 3 bases, and 1 base separated the two germline ends. CDR3 in amino acids: CASSLVYNEQFF. In nucleotides, the CDR3 is TGTGCCAGCAGCTTAGTCTACAATGAGCAGTTCTTC.

The rearrangement uses TRBV4-1 and TRBJ2-1, with TRBD2 matching over 9 bases. The germline CDR1 and CDR2 sequences are MGHRA and YSYEKL. CDR3 size: 15 residues. The ends lost 4 bases at V and 7 bases at J; junction bases unmatched: 8. CDR3 in DNA: TGCGCCAGCAGCCTGTTGGCGGGGGGGCCTAATGAGCAGTTCTTC. Translated: CASSLLAGGPNEQFF.

In this sample, this clone is medium-sized (0.01 to 0.1%). This chain connects TRBV7-6 to TRBJ2-1; no clear D. V was pared by 3 bases and J by 5 bases, with 8 bases between. The germline CDR1 and CDR2 sequences are SGHVS and FNYEAQ. The CDR3 consists of 13 residues. Written as DNA, the CDR3 is TGTGCCAGCAGCTTCCCTCCCCACAATGAGCAGTTCTTC. Its protein is CASSFPPHNEQFF.

Points on this clone: An end of the junction differs from the germline gene, which may be a read error. V is TRBV10-3 and J is TRBJ2-1; 8 nucleotides match TRBD1. The CDR3 spans 15 residues. Germline V gene sequence: CDR1 ENHRY, CDR2 SYGVKD. CDR3 DNA: TGTGCCATCAATGAGGGGACAGGCAAATACAATGAGCAGTTCTTC. Its translation: CAINEGTGKYNEQFF.

V usage is TRBV6-1 and J usage is TRBJ1-3; 7 nucleotides line up with TRBD1. The CDR3 has 15 residues. Germline V gene lookup returns CDR1 MNHNS and CDR2 SASEGT. The J segment lost 10 bases and the V segment lost 4 bases, leaving 13 bases of the junction unmatched. The CDR3 sequence is CASSGNWDSQGTIYF. The CDR3 region has the DNA TGTGCCAGCAGTGGAAATTGGGACAGTCAGGGAACCATATATTTT.

This clone was recorded only once. The chain combines TRBV28 with TRBJ2-7, with 11 nucleotides matching TRBD2. Germline V gives CDR1 MDHEN, CDR2 SYDVKM. The CDR3 consists of 12 residues. The CDR3 DNA reads as TGTGCGATAGCGGGGGGGACCTACGAGCAGTACTTC. Protein: CAIAGGTYEQYF.

The rearrangement joins TRBV27 to TRBJ2-4; TRBD2 aligns across 11 bases. V trimming: 5 bases; J trimming: 8 bases; junction bases outside the gene matches: 5. Germline values: CDR1 MNHEY, CDR2 SMNVEV (reference sequence). This CDR3 is built from 14 residues. The CDR3 loop is CASSAGLADDIQYF. The DNA for the CDR3 is TGTGCCAGCAGTGCGGGACTAGCGGACGACATTCAGTACTTC.

V is TRBV28 and J is TRBJ2-3, with 7 nucleotides matching TRBD2. This CDR3 is 14 amino acids long. Germline-derived CDR1 and CDR2 are MDHEN and SYDVKM. V trimming: 4 bases; J trimming: 10 bases; junction bases outside the gene matches: 11. CDR3: CASSSPWDYLSQYF. The CDR3 region has the DNA TGTGCCAGCAGTTCACCCTGGGACTACCTGTCGCAGTATTTT.

This clone is a singleton in its sample. V and J are TRBV5-5 and TRBJ2-1; D is possibly TRBD1 (6 bases). Trimming cost V 4 bases and J 3 bases, with 11 bases left between them. The CDR3 spans 14 residues. The V gene's germline CDR1 is SGHKS and CDR2 YYEKEE (reference sequence). In DNA form, the CDR3 reads TGTGCCAGCAGCACGACAGGTGACTACAATGAGCAGTTCTTC. This codes for CASSTTGDYNEQFF.

The chain carries TRBV27 and TRBJ2-3; D call uncertain. CDR1 is MNHEY, CDR2 SMNVEV, per germline (reference sequence). CDR3 size: 13 residues. V dropped 0 bases and J dropped 7 bases, with 8 bases sitting between them. The CDR3 bases are TGTGCCAGCAGTTTATCGGTAGGCTATACGCAGTATTTT. This gives the protein CASSLSVGYTQYF.

This chain joins TRBV6-6 and TRBJ2-5, with 7 positions matching TRBD2. The V and J ends lost 1 base and 5 bases, in that order; junction bases with no gene match: 10. CDR3 size: 16 residues. Germline CDR1 is MNHNY and CDR2 is SVGAGI (reference sequence). As DNA, the CDR3 is TGTGCCAGCAGTTACTGGGGGGGGGTCTTGTTGGAGACCCAGTACTTC. It encodes CASSYWGGVLLETQYF.